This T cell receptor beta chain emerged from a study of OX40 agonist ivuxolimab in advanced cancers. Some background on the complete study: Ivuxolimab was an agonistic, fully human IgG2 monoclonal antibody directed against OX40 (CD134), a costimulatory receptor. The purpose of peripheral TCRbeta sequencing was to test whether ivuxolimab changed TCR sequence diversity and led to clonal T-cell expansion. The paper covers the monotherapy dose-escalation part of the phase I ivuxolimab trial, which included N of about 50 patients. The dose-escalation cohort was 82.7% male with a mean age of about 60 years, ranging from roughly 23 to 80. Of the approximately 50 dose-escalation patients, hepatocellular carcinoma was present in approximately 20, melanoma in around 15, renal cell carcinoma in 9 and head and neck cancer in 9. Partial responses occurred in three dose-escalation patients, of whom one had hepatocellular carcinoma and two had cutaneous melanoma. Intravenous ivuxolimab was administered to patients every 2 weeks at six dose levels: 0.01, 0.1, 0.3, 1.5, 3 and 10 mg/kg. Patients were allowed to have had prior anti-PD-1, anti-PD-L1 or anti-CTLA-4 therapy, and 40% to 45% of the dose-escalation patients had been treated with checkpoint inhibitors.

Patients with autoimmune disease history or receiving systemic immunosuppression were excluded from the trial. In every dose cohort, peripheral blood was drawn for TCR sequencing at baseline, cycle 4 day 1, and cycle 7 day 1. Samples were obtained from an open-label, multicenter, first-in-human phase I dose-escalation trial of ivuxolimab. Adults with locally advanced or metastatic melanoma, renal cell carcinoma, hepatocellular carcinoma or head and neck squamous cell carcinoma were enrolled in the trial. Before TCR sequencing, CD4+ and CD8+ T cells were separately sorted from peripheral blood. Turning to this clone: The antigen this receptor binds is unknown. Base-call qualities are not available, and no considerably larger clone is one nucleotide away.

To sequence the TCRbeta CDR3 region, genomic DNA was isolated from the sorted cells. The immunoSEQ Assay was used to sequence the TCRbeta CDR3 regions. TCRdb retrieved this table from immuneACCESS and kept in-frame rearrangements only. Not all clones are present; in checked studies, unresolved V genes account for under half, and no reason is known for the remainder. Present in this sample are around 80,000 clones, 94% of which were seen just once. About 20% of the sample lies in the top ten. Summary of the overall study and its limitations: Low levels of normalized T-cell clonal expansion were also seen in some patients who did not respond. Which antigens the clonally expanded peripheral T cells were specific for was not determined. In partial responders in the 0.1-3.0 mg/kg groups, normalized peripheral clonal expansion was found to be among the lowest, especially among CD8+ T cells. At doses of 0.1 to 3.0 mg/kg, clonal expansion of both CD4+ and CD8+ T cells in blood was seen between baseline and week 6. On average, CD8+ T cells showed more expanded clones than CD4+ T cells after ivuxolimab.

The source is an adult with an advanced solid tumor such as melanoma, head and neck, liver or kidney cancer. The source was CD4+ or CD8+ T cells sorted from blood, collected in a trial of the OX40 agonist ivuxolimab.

The DNA reads as follows: TGTGCCAGCAGCCCAGGAGTATACGAGCAGTACTTC. The translation is CASSPGVYEQYF. The chain joins TRBV6-5 to TRBJ2-7; no D gene can be assigned with confidence. The CDR3 measures 12 amino acids from cysteine to phenylalanine. This entry keeps only the CDR3 DNA: 36 bases, framed from base 1. The germline V gene provides CDR1 MNHEY and CDR2 SVGAGI. V loses 6 bases, J loses 4 bases, and the germline ends lie 10 bases apart.